These 21 T cell receptor beta chains were all obtained from the same sample, sequenced in a study of regulatory T cells in long-lasting Graves disease. Arm-PCR with iRepertoire HTBI primers amplified the CDR3 regions for these TCR beta libraries. TCRdb re-called the multiplex PCR reads through MiXCR, storing one row per CDR3 protein. The table records hundreds of thousands of distinct CDR3 sequences, approximately 15% of them present only once. The time point was: newly diagnosed GD, antithyroid drugs for less than 3 months. RNA isolated from PBMCs was used to make the TCR library. These data also featured in a second study, about T cells in Graves' hyperthyroidism and ophthalmopathy.

Material: peripheral blood mononuclear cells (PBMCs), obtained at new diagnosis, from a patient treated with antithyroid drugs. All receptors come from a woman in her forties with Graves disease.

The chain recombines TRBV4-1 with TRBJ1-2, with 7 positions matching TRBD1. Germline CDR1 reads MGHRA; CDR2 reads YSYEKL. The CDR3 has 16 residues. V shed 2 bases and J 6 bases; nucleotides not matched to a gene: 12. The CDR3 loop is CASSQFAALGGHGYTF. The CDR3 nucleotides are TGCGCCAGCAGCCAATTCGCTGCCTTAGGGGGCCATGGCTACACCTTC.

The chain couples TRBV5-1 to TRBJ2-7; 14 positions agree with TRBD2. The germline gives CDR1 SGHRS, CDR2 YFSETQ. The J segment lost 8 bases and the V segment lost 5 bases, leaving 15 bases of the junction unmatched. CDR3 length equals 17 residues. The CDR3 DNA reads as TGCGCCAGCAGACCCCCGGGACTAGCGGGAGAGTCCTCCAAGCAGTACTTC. Protein: CASRPPGLAGESSKQYF.

The table lists this clonotype with many counts. The chain links TRBV28 to TRBJ2-2; D possibly corresponds to TRBD2 (5 bases). V shed 0 bases and J shed 3 bases, with 8 bases lying between them. CDR3 length equals 15 residues. Germline V gene data show CDR1 as MDHEN and CDR2 as SYDVKM. The CDR3 region has the DNA TGTGCCAGCAGTTTATGGGGGAGTGACACCGGGGAGCTGTTTTTT. It is translated as CASSLWGSDTGELFF.

The V call is TRBV6-5, the J call TRBJ1-5; 7 bases agree with TRBD1. Losses at the gene ends were 0 bases for V and 0 bases for J; bases not matched to a gene: 14. The germline gives CDR1 MNHEY, CDR2 SVGAGI. The CDR3 sequence is 20 residues long. The CDR3 here is CASSYSRVGTEIYSNQPQHF. The CDR3 coding sequence is TGTGCCAGCAGTTACTCGAGGGTCGGGACAGAAATTTATAGCAATCAGCCCCAGCATTTT.

This clonotype was observed at least ten times. The V gene is TRBV6-1, the J gene TRBJ2-2; tentative D call: TRBD1 (5 bases). Germline V gene sequence: CDR1 MNHNS, CDR2 SASEGT. The V and J ends lost 8 bases and 2 bases respectively, with 15 bases between them. The CDR3 covers 15 residues. CDR3 DNA sequence: TGTGCCAGCGGGGCGGAGCCCTCTAACACCGGGGAGCTGTTTTTT. Translated: CASGAEPSNTGELFF.

With respect to this clonotype: A much larger clone differs from this one at a single base, so this may be a read error. The rearrangement links TRBV28 to TRBJ2-1; 8 bases are shared with TRBD2. Germline values: CDR1 MDHEN, CDR2 SYDVKM. The CDR3 covers 14 residues. The chain's CDR3 is CASGSAGVGNGQFF. The CDR3 DNA reads TGTGCCAGCGGATCAGCGGGAGTCGGTAATGGGCAGTTCTTC.

J is TRBJ2-1 and V is TRBV6-1, with a possible D match to TRBD2 (5 bases). The germline V and J ends were trimmed by 7 bases and 6 bases, with 19 bases remaining between them. Germline CDR1 and CDR2: MNHNS and SASEGT. The CDR3 is made up of 15 amino acids. CDR3 sequence: CASKRGSLGPNEQFF. Written as DNA, the CDR3 is TGTGCCAGCAAACGGGGTAGTCTGGGCCCCAATGAGCAGTTCTTC.

The rearrangement links TRBV6-1 to TRBJ2-7; D uncertain. There are 14 residues in the CDR3. CDR1 MNHNS and CDR2 SASEGT come from the germline V gene. Trimming stripped 6 bases from V and 3 bases from J, with 15 bases between. The chain's CDR3 is CASSPTGPGYEQYF. CDR3 in DNA: TGTGCCAGCAGCCCGACGGGTCCCGGCTACGAGCAGTACTTC.

This clonotype was counted many times. The chain couples TRBV5-6 to TRBJ2-7; D is perhaps TRBD1 or TRBD2 (5 bases each). Germline V lookup: CDR1 SGHDT, CDR2 YYEEEE. The V end lost 5 bases, the J end lost 1 base, and 13 bases lay between the germline ends. This CDR3 spans 14 amino acids. CDR3 DNA: TGTGCCAGCAGGCCCGGGACGGATTCCTACGAGCAGTACTTC. This translates into CASRPGTDSYEQYF.

This clonotype was detected ten times or more. CDR3 nucleotides: TGCAGCGTTGAGTGGACCCTTAGCACAGATACGCAGTATTTT. Encoded protein: CSVEWTLSTDTQYF. The J gene is TRBJ2-3, the V gene TRBV29-1; D unclear. The CDR3 loop spans 14 amino acids. Germline V gene data show CDR1 as SQVTM and CDR2 as ANQGSEA. V lost 3 bases and J 0 bases, leaving 10 bases between the germline ends.

This clonotype was seen many times. This rearrangement joins TRBV7-8 to TRBJ2-3, with 9 bases matching TRBD2. This CDR3 spans 17 amino acids. V lost 4 bases and J lost 2; bases outside the gene matches: 10. Germline values: CDR1 SGHVS, CDR2 FQNEAQ. The CDR3 spells CASSSPSSGTYTDTQYF. The CDR3 DNA reads TGTGCCAGCAGCTCTCCTTCTAGCGGGACTTACACAGATACGCAGTATTTT.

This clonotype was recorded at least ten times. The rearrangement links TRBV29-1 to TRBJ2-7; maybe TRBD2 (5 bases). The CDR3 contains 13 residues. The V gene's germline CDR1 is SQVTM and CDR2 ANQGSEA. V lost 4 bases, J lost 1 base, and 11 bases lay in between. This CDR3 is CSVVFPGSYEQYF. In DNA, the CDR3 is TGCAGCGTTGTCTTCCCGGGATCCTACGAGCAGTACTTC.

This clonotype was observed a single time. V gene TRBV11-2 combines with J gene TRBJ2-7; the D is unclear. The CDR3 spans 12 residues. The V gene's germline CDR1 is SGHAT and CDR2 FQNNGV. Trimming removed 0 bases from V and 6 bases from J, with 6 bases in between. Written as DNA, the CDR3 is TGTGCCAGCAGCTTAGATTTTTCCGAGCAGTACTTC. Its protein is CASSLDFSEQYF. Drawing the rest from reference TRBV11-2 and TRBJ2-7, the complete variable domain is EAGVAQSPRYKIIEKRQSVAFWCNPISGHATLYWYQQILGQGPKLLIQFQNNGVVDDSQLPKDRFSAERLKGVDSTLKIQPAKLEDSAVYLCASSLDFSEQYFGPGTRLTVT.

This clonotype showed up many times. This chain joins TRBV5-5 and TRBJ2-7, with 7 bases that match TRBD1. The CDR3 contains 14 residues. The V gene end was trimmed by 3 bases and the J gene end by 3 bases; junction bases not matched to a gene: 6. Germline CDR1 and CDR2: SGHKS and YYEKEE (reference sequence). The CDR3 here is CASSSGTALYEQYF. The CDR3 region has the DNA TGTGCCAGCAGCTCCGGGACAGCTCTCTACGAGCAGTACTTC.

The sample holds many counts of this clonotype. The chain is built from TRBV11-2 and TRBJ2-1, with 7 bases aligning to TRBD2. Looked up from germline, CDR1 is SGHAT and CDR2 is FQNNGV. This CDR3 has 15 amino acids. Trimming at V came to 5 bases and at J to 7 bases, leaving 11 bases not matched to a gene. In DNA form, the CDR3 reads TGTGCCAGCAGCATTGGTCGGACTAGGGGTAATGAGCAGTTCTTC. This encodes CASSIGRTRGNEQFF. Supplemented by reference TRBV11-2 and TRBJ2-1, the full variable domain reads EAGVAQSPRYKIIEKRQSVAFWCNPISGHATLYWYQQILGQGPKLLIQFQNNGVVDDSQLPKDRFSAERLKGVDSTLKIQPAKLEDSAVYLCASSIGRTRGNEQFFGPGTRLTVL.

The chain links TRBV3-1 to TRBJ1-5, with D perhaps matching TRBD1 (6 bases). In germline, CDR1 is LGHDT, CDR2 YNNKEL (reference sequence). The V gene lost 1 base and the J gene lost 7 bases, with 11 bases spanning the gap. The CDR3 is made up of 14 amino acids. For the CDR3, the DNA is TGTGCCAGCAGCCAAGTTCTAGGGGGGCAGCCCCAGCATTTT. It specifies CASSQVLGGQPQHF.

This clonotype was observed many times. The chain is built from TRBV7-2 and TRBJ1-4; no definite D call. Germline V gene lookup returns CDR1 SGHTA and CDR2 FQGNSA. The V end lost 1 base, the J end lost 8 bases, and 11 bases lay between the germline ends. The CDR3 is 14 amino acids. The CDR3 nucleotides are TGTGCCAGCAGCTTAGGGGCCTTTGGGGAAAAACTGTTTTTT. It translates to CASSLGAFGEKLFF. Looking up the rest from reference TRBV7-2 and TRBJ1-4 gives the full variable domain: GAGVSQSPSNKVTEKGKDVELRCDPISGHTALYWYRQSLGQGLEFLIYFQGNSAPDKSGLPSDRFSAERTGGSVSTLTIQRTQQEDSAVYLCASSLGAFGEKLFFGSGTQLSVL.

This clonotype turned up a few times. The CDR3 sequence is CASNPGGITDTQYF. The CDR3 nucleotides are TGTGCCAGCAACCCAGGGGGTATCACAGATACGCAGTATTTT. The chain has TRBV7-9 and TRBJ2-3; TRBD1 aligns across 7 bases. Germline CDR1 reads SEHNR; CDR2 reads FQNEAQ (reference sequence). This CDR3 comprises 14 residues. V shed 7 bases, J shed 2 bases, and the junction held 6 bases outside the gene matches.

This chain joins TRBV9 and TRBJ2-2, with D possibly being TRBD2 (6 bases). In germline, CDR1 is SGDLS, CDR2 YYNGEE. CDR3 length equals 13 residues. V was trimmed by 10 bases and J by 4 bases, leaving 14 bases between them. CDR3 in DNA: TGTGCCTCCCTAGGACTATCCACCGGGGAGCTGTTTTTT. Its translation is CASLGLSTGELFF.

At least ten counts were recorded for this clonotype. V usage is TRBV11-1 and J usage is TRBJ2-3, with D perhaps TRBD2 (6 bases). Germline CDR1 is SGHAT and CDR2 is FQDESV (reference sequence). The V gene lost 9 bases and the J gene lost 4 bases, with 14 bases spanning the gap. The CDR3 consists of 13 residues. Here the CDR3 DNA reads TGTGCCAGTCGAGGGCCTAGCGCAGATACGCAGTATTTT. This sequence encodes CASRGPSADTQYF. The full variable domain, in which reference TRBV11-1 and TRBJ2-3 provide the parts outside the CDR3, is EAEVAQSPRYKITEKSQAVAFWCDPISGHATLYWYRQILGQGPELLVQFQDESVVDDSQLPKDRFSAERLKGVDSTLKIQPAELGDSAMYLCASRGPSADTQYFGPGTRLTVL.

This clonotype came up many times. Without the conserved terminal phenylalanine or tryptophan, this CDR3 likely stems from a read error. The chain is built from TRBV12-3 or TRBV12-4 and TRBJ1-2, with a tentative D call TRBD1 (5 bases). The CDR3 runs to 16 residues. Trimming cost V 5 bases and J 0 bases, with 16 bases left between them. CDR3 sequence reads: CASSETYRSPNYGYTS. CDR3 in DNA: TGTGCCAGCAGTGAGACCTACAGGAGCCCTAACTATGGCTACACCTCC.